These 27 T cell receptor beta chains were all obtained from the same sample, sequenced in a study of T cell clonality in common variable immunodeficiency. The table came from immunoSEQ multiplex PCR; TCRdb's copy has only in-frame clones and leaves some out. The sample has tens of thousands of clones, none seen only once; the top ten hold about 27%. Findings and limits, study-wide: In common variable immunodeficiency, TCR beta chains reportedly carried fewer deletions and N-nucleotide insertions.

The antigens for these receptors are not known. Sample: peripheral blood mononuclear cells. The receptors derive from a human donor with common variable immunodeficiency.

This clone was recorded a few times. The CDR3 extends 3 residues past the end of the read, so its final part is completed from the germline J gene. The chain employs TRBV7-8 and TRBJ2-7, with D perhaps TRBD1 (6 bases). The CDR3 length is 16 residues. V was pared by 0 bases and J by 0 bases, with 12 bases between. Germline assignment: CDR1 SGHVS and CDR2 FQNEAQ. The CDR3 is CASSLATGFYSYEQYF. The CDR3 bases that were read are TGTGCCAGCAGCTTAGCGACAGGATTCTACTCCTACGAG.

This clone came up many times. Read data end 3 residues before the CDR3 end; the end is taken from the germline J gene. The chain has TRBV30 and TRBJ1-1; D possibly corresponds to TRBD1 (5 bases). The V gene lost 5 bases and the J gene lost 2 bases, with 18 bases spanning the gap. Per germline, CDR1 GTSNPN and CDR2 SVGIG (reference sequence). The CDR3 contains 15 residues. The sequenced part of the CDR3 DNA is TGTGCCTGGCAGGAGTCAGGGAACCGAAACACTGAA. It is translated as CAWQESGNRNTE. The entire CDR3 sequence reads CAWQESGNRNTEAFF.

This clone was picked up many times. The read ends 3 residues before the CDR3 terminus; that terminus is restored from the germline J gene. This chain joins TRBV7-2 and TRBJ2-7; a weak D match, TRBD2 (5 bases). Trimming removed 8 bases from V and 1 base from J, with 18 bases in between. Germline CDR1 is SGHTA and CDR2 is FQGNSA. The CDR3 spans 15 residues. Incomplete CDR3 DNA: TGTGCCAGCGTTGTAGGGTCTAGCTTATCCTACGAG. This codes for CASVVGSSLSYE. From start to end, the CDR3 is CASVVGSSLSYEQYF.

A note on this clone: The CDR3 goes on 3 residues after the read ends, and that part is filled in from the germline J gene. This chain connects TRBV30 to TRBJ1-5, with TRBD1 matching 12 bases. The CDR3 runs to 16 residues. The V segment lost 1 base and the J segment 6 bases; nucleotides outside the gene matches: 7. Germline assignment: CDR1 GTSNPN and CDR2 SVGIG (reference sequence). CDR3 amino acids: CAWSGGTGGAGQPQHF. Incomplete CDR3 DNA: TGTGCCTGGAGTGGGGGGACAGGGGGCGCCGGTCAGCCC.

Ten or more counts support this clone. The read terminates 3 residues ahead of where the CDR3 ends, so the germline J gene completes it. V usage is TRBV6-4 and J usage is TRBJ2-6; no clear D gene. Trimming stripped 5 bases from V and 0 bases from J, with 11 bases between. Germline V lookup: CDR1 MRHNA, CDR2 SNTAGT. This CDR3 has 16 residues. The part of the CDR3 DNA that was read is TGTGCCAGCAGTAACGGCGGAAGCTCTGGGGCCAACGTC. Residues: CASSNGGSSGANV. The complete CDR3 reads CASSNGGSSGANVLTF.

Points on this clone: The CDR3 is cut off 3 residues early in the read; its end comes from the germline J gene. The chain employs TRBV19 and TRBJ2-7; 10 nucleotides match TRBD2. There are 15 residues in the CDR3. CDR1 and CDR2 from the germline V gene are LNHDA and SQIVND (reference sequence). The ends lost 6 bases at V and 6 bases at J; junction bases unmatched: 11. CDR3: CASRPASGSPSEQYF. CDR3 DNA, as far as it was read: TGTGCCAGTAGGCCAGCTAGCGGGAGCCCTTCCGAG.

This clone showed up just a few times. The read is 3 residues too short to cover the CDR3 end, so that end is filled in from the germline J gene. The rearrangement links TRBV2 to TRBJ2-2; 10 bases match TRBD2. Trimming cost V 2 bases and J 7 bases; bases outside gene matches: 4. Germline V lookup: CDR1 SNHLY, CDR2 FYNNEI. The CDR3 spans 15 residues. Incomplete CDR3 DNA: TGTGCCAGCAGTGAACTAGCGGGAGTCATCGGGGAG. Amino acid sequence: CASSELAGVIGE. The whole CDR3 region reads CASSELAGVIGELFF.

This clone turned up a few times. The CDR3 spells CASSLAPDYYEQYF. The CDR3 DNA, read in part, is TGTGCCAGCAGCTTAGCTCCGGACTACTACGAG. This chain links TRBV7-2 with TRBJ2-7, with D maybe TRBD2 (6 bases). The CDR3 end falls 3 residues outside the read, so it is completed with the germline J gene. With 0 bases removed from V and 3 bases from J, the gap between germline ends came to 9 bases. This CDR3 comprises 14 residues. Germline V gene data show CDR1 as SGHTA and CDR2 as FQGNSA.

This clone was counted many times. The read terminates 3 residues before the CDR3 end, so the remaining end is supplied by the germline J gene. V and J are TRBV5-1 and TRBJ2-1, with TRBD1 as a possible D gene (5 bases). Germline CDR1 reads SGHRS; CDR2 reads YFSETQ. The CDR3 has 14 residues. Trimming pared 1 base from V and 3 bases from J, leaving 8 bases between. The sequenced part of the CDR3 DNA is TGCGCCAGCAGCTTGTCCGACAGCTACAATGAG. Residues: CASSLSDSYNE. The full CDR3 protein is CASSLSDSYNEQFF.

This clone turned up a few times. The missing CDR3 end, 3 residues past where the read stops, is filled in from the germline J gene. This chain links TRBV7-9 with TRBJ1-1, with TRBD1 as a possible D gene (6 bases). This CDR3 has 14 residues. Trimming removed 5 bases at V and 3 bases at J, with 13 bases between. CDR1 is SEHNR, CDR2 FQNEAQ, per germline (reference sequence). CDR3 bases read: TGTGCCAGCAGCGAGCAGGGGCCGGACACTGAA. Translating gives CASSEQGPDTE. The complete CDR3 sequence is CASSEQGPDTEAFF. Using reference TRBV7-9 and TRBJ1-1 for the parts outside the CDR3, the full variable domain is DTGVSQNPRHKITKRGQNVTFRCDPISEHNRLYWYRQTLGQGPEFLTYFQNEAQLEKSRLLSDRFSAERPKGSFSTLEIQRTEQGDSAMYLCASSEQGPDTEAFFGQGTRLTVV.

As regards this clone: The DNA ends 3 residues before the CDR3 does, and the rest of the CDR3 is filled in from the germline J gene. This chain joins TRBV19 and TRBJ1-3; D is uncertain. CDR1 and CDR2 from the germline V gene are LNHDA and SQIVND (reference sequence). The CDR3 has 16 residues. Trimming removed 4 bases from V and 0 bases from J, with 13 bases in between. CDR3 DNA (partial): TGTGCCAGTAGTAACCCCGCGGGGATCTCTGGAAACACC. This sequence encodes CASSNPAGISGNT. From start to end, the CDR3 is CASSNPAGISGNTIYF.

This clone appeared many times. The read halts 3 residues ahead of the CDR3 end, with the missing end drawn from the germline J gene. This rearrangement joins TRBV27 to TRBJ2-3, with TRBD2 identical over 9 bases. The V segment lost 4 bases and the J segment 2 bases; nucleotides outside the gene matches: 4. CDR1 is MNHEY and CDR2 is SMNVEV in the germline V gene (reference sequence). The CDR3 runs 15 residues. The CDR3 protein is CASSSRTSDTDTQYF. Incomplete CDR3 DNA: TGTGCCAGCAGTTCCCGGACTAGCGACACAGATACG.

This clone was seen a few times. Read data end 3 residues before the CDR3 end; the end is taken from the germline J gene. This chain connects TRBV5-1 to TRBJ2-7, with no clear D. Germline assignment: CDR1 SGHRS and CDR2 YFSETQ. This CDR3 region has 14 residues. Trimming took 2 bases from V and 0 from J, leaving 9 bases between them. The DNA read from the CDR3 is TGCGCCAGCAGCTTCCTCGTACACTCCTACGAG. This encodes CASSFLVHSYE. The CDR3, in full, reads CASSFLVHSYEQYF.

This clone has at least ten counts. The read ends 3 residues early relative to the CDR3; the germline J gene fills the gap. The chain couples TRBV15 to TRBJ1-6; D possibly corresponds to TRBD1 (5 bases). V was shortened by 0 bases and J by 9 bases, with 12 bases between the two germline ends. Germline V CDR1 and CDR2: LNHNV, YYDKDF (reference sequence). This CDR3 has 15 residues. The covered CDR3 bases are TGTGCCACCAGCAGAGATCGGGCCGGGGGTTCACCC. This translates into CATSRDRAGGSP. The CDR3, in full, reads CATSRDRAGGSPLHF.

The table lists this clone with a few counts. The CDR3 goes on 3 residues after the read ends, and that part is filled in from the germline J gene. This rearrangement joins TRBV7-9 to TRBJ2-7; a weak D match, TRBD1 (5 bases). Germline V gene sequence: CDR1 SEHNR, CDR2 FQNEAQ (reference sequence). This CDR3 is built from 13 residues. Trimming removed 7 bases from V and 0 bases from J, with 10 bases in between. Partial CDR3 DNA: TGTGCCAGCAACGACAGACTCTCCTACGAG. It encodes CASNDRLSYE. The CDR3 as a whole reads CASNDRLSYEQYF.

This clone has a count of ten or more. From the germline J gene comes the end of the CDR3, since the read stops 3 residues before it. The chain uses TRBV7-2 and TRBJ2-3, with D possibly TRBD2 on 6 matching bases. Per germline, CDR1 SGHTA and CDR2 FQGNSA. V shed 6 bases and J shed 0 bases, with 10 bases lying between them. CDR3 length: 14 amino acids. CDR3 protein: CASRAGLSTDTQYF. CDR3 DNA, as far as it was read: TGTGCCAGCAGGGCGGGACTTAGCACAGATACG.

At least ten counts were recorded for this clone. The read gets to within 3 residues of the CDR3 end, and the germline J gene fills in the rest. The chain joins TRBV30 to TRBJ1-1; weak D call: TRBD1 (5 bases). Per the germline V gene, CDR1 is GTSNPN and CDR2 is SVGIG (reference sequence). The V and J ends lost 0 bases and 3 bases respectively, with 5 bases between them. There are 12 residues in the CDR3. Here the CDR3 reads CAWSVGDTEAFF. CDR3 DNA (partial): TGTGCCTGGAGTGTAGGGGACACTGAA.

As to this clone: The CDR3 goes on 3 residues after the read ends, and that part is filled in from the germline J gene. This chain joins TRBV30 and TRBJ1-1; maybe TRBD1 (5 bases). Germline values: CDR1 GTSNPN, CDR2 SVGIG (reference sequence). Trimming stripped 3 bases from V and 3 bases from J, with 17 bases between. The CDR3 has 15 amino acids. The CDR3 reads CAWSLQGLGDTEAFF. The sequenced CDR3 bases are TGTGCCTGGAGCCTGCAGGGCCTAGGAGACACTGAA.

This clone was seen a handful of times. The CDR3 is cut off 3 residues early in the read; its end comes from the germline J gene. J is TRBJ1-1 and V is TRBV30; a possible D gene is TRBD1 (6 bases). CDR1 GTSNPN and CDR2 SVGIG come from the germline V gene (reference sequence). The CDR3 covers 13 residues. The CDR3 reads CAWSKGGGEVAFF. The covered CDR3 bases are TGTGCCTGGAGTAAAGGGGGGGGCGAGGTA.

This clone was detected ten times or more. The CDR3 extends 3 residues past the end of the read, so its final part is completed from the germline J gene. The V call is TRBV2, the J call TRBJ2-4, with TRBD2 identical over 7 bases. The CDR3 loop spans 18 amino acids. After removal of 7 bases from V and 1 base from J, the junction contained 16 bases not matched to a gene. CDR1 is SNHLY, CDR2 FYNNEI, per germline. CDR3 sequence: CASTGSRELVLAKNIQYF. The covered CDR3 bases are TGTGCCAGCACGGGGTCGCGGGAGTTAGTACTGGCCAAAAACATT.

In regard to this clone: The DNA ends 3 residues before the CDR3 does, and the rest of the CDR3 is filled in from the germline J gene. The chain couples TRBV7-6 to TRBJ2-7; D remains unclear. The CDR3 sequence is 13 residues long. Looked up from germline, CDR1 is SGHVS and CDR2 is FNYEAQ. With 5 bases removed from V and 0 bases from J, the gap between germline ends came to 8 bases. CDR3 bases read: TGTGCCAGCAGCCTCCCCGGCTCCTACGAG. It specifies CASSLPGSYE. The entire CDR3 protein reads CASSLPGSYEQYF.

This clone was detected many times. The germline gene is not matched at one end of the junction; a read error may be the cause. The read is 3 residues too short to cover the CDR3 end, so that end is filled in from the germline J gene. The chain uses TRBV4-2 and TRBJ2-1, with 8 nucleotides matching TRBD1. Germline CDR1 and CDR2: LGHNA and YNFKEQ. The CDR3 has 18 amino acids. The CDR3 bases that were read are TGCGCCAGCAGCCAAGACAGGGACAGGCAGCAGAATTTCAATGAG. It translates to CASSQDRDRQQNFNE. The whole CDR3 protein is CASSQDRDRQQNFNEQFF.

Of note for this clone: Read data end 3 residues before the CDR3 end; the end is taken from the germline J gene. This chain uses TRBV2 with TRBJ2-7, with 10 bases aligning to TRBD1. The CDR3 has 16 amino acids. Losses at the gene ends were 7 bases for V and 1 base for J; bases not matched to a gene: 10. Per the germline V gene, CDR1 is SNHLY and CDR2 is FYNNEI. This chain's CDR3 is CASMGQGPLRSYEQYF. The part of the CDR3 DNA that was read is TGTGCCAGCATGGGACAGGGGCCCCTGAGGTCCTACGAG.

At least ten counts were recorded for this clone. The CDR3 end falls 3 residues outside the read, so it is completed with the germline J gene. The V call is TRBV18, the J call TRBJ2-7; a weak D match, TRBD1 (6 bases). The V end was cut by 0 bases, the J end by 6 bases, with 15 bases between. The V gene's germline CDR1 is KGHSH and CDR2 LQKENI. The CDR3 has 15 amino acids. Incomplete CDR3 DNA: TGTGCCAGCTCACCACCGGTAAGGGCCAGGGGCGAG. This gives the protein CASSPPVRARGE. The CDR3 as a whole reads CASSPPVRARGEQYF.

This clone came up many times. Sequencing ends 3 residues short of the CDR3 end; the germline J gene provides the rest. The chain recombines TRBV7-8 with TRBJ1-1; TRBD1 is a possible D gene (6 bases). The germline V gene has CDR1 SGHVS and CDR2 FQNEAQ. The CDR3 is 16 amino acids. The V and J ends lost 5 bases and 0 bases respectively, with 16 bases between them. This CDR3 reads CASSEDSPRVNTEAFF. The CDR3 DNA, read in part, is TGTGCCAGCAGCGAGGACAGCCCGAGGGTGAACACTGAA.

This clone came up many times. The read halts 3 residues ahead of the CDR3 end, with the missing end drawn from the germline J gene. The rearrangement joins TRBV2 to TRBJ1-1, with D maybe TRBD1 (5 bases). V gave up 4 bases and J gave up 1 base, with 10 bases separating them. In germline, CDR1 is SNHLY, CDR2 FYNNEI. This CDR3 is 14 amino acids long. CDR3: CASSVRDSNTEAFF. Partial CDR3 DNA: TGTGCCAGCAGTGTCAGGGATTCGAACACTGAA.

This clone was detected ten times or more. The sequence runs out 3 residues before the end of the CDR3; the remainder is reconstructed from the germline J gene. The chain couples TRBV12-3 or TRBV12-4 to TRBJ2-2; weak D call: TRBD1 (5 bases). The CDR3 is 13 residues long. Trimming took off 5 bases at V and 5 bases at J, with 9 bases between the two ends. The CDR3 is CASSRQSTGELFF. CDR3 bases read: TGTGCCAGCAGTAGACAGAGTACCGGGGAG.